This entry features one TCR beta chain sequence. This sample was taken from a study of blood T cell repertoires in COVID-19. TCRdb's table, derived via immunoSEQ multiplex PCR, lists solely in-frame clones and lacks some. The sample has 140,000 or so clones, around 80% seen once. The source material was peripheral blood. The TCR originated in a woman between 50 and 59 years old with acute or convalescent COVID-19.

Here the CDR3 reads CASQSGTVNEKLFF. The CDR3 coding sequence is TGTGCCAGCCAATCCGGGACTGTAAATGAAAAACTGTTTTTT. The chain recombines TRBV19 with TRBJ1-4; a possible D gene is TRBD1 (5 bases). Between the trimmed V and J ends, which lost 9 bases and 5 bases, there was a span of 16 bases. Germline-derived CDR1 and CDR2 are LNHDA and SQIVND (reference sequence). CDR3 length: 14 residues.